The clone carrying this T cell receptor (beta chain) has more than one count but fewer than ten. Antigen specificity is unknown. The data were taken from a study of T-cell memory formation after mild COVID-19. This CDR3 contains 17 residues. V shed 2 bases, J shed 6 bases, and the junction held 9 bases outside the gene matches. CDR1 is SGHKS, CDR2 YYEKEE, per germline (reference sequence). General study points: Clones shrinking from day 15 to 85 showed even CD4/CD8 mixes; later expanders tilted CD4+. That cross-reactive memory joined was suggested by some responding clones appearing in pre-infection memory. In second-wave clones peaking day 37, SARS-CoV-2 specificity remained unconfirmed.

In TCRdb, the 5' RACE reads were re-called with MiXCR into one record per CDR3 protein. Of 150,000 to 200,000 distinct CDR3 sequences detected, approximately 14% appear once; the ten largest clones hold less than 15%. V usage is TRBV5-5 and J usage is TRBJ2-1; 12 bases agree with TRBD2. This receptor was identified in an adult woman who had mild COVID-19 (a few samples of this study predate the infection). Cell type and time point are not known. Specimen: PBMCs or a T cell subset sorted from them (not recorded which). CDR3 region: CASSFSGVLAGGNEQFF. CDR3 coding DNA: TGTGCCAGCAGCTTCTCAGGGGTACTAGCGGGAGGCAATGAGCAGTTCTTC.